This T cell receptor beta chain emerged from a study of shared clonotypes between healthy human individuals. The input for sorted-subset replicate PCRs was about 200 ng DNA, about 30,000 T cell genomes. The repertoire was sequenced with immunoSEQ multiplex PCR; TCRdb's copy has only in-frame clones and lacks some. Among around 1,900,000 clones, just under 95% were seen once, and the ten largest hold roughly 1.7%. Naive CD8 cells were CD45RO-negative, positively selected for CCR7, excluding terminally differentiated effector memory CD45RA+ cells. Only Caucasian adults living in Nashville, Tennessee served as donors. The ends were cut back, 3 bases at V and 2 bases at J, with 8 bases in the middle. CDR1 is SEHNR and CDR2 is FQNEAQ in the germline V gene (reference sequence). This CDR3 has 13 residues.

Input material: naive CD8+ T cells from PBMCs. The TCR comes from a young man in good health. Some clones in this sample may be carry-over from other donors' samples. This chain links TRBV7-9 with TRBJ2-7; tentative D call: TRBD1 (5 bases). The CDR3 DNA follows: TGTGCCAGCAGCTTCGACAGTCCCTACGAGCAGTACTTC. The encoded protein is CASSFDSPYEQYF.